This T cell receptor (beta chain) was identified in a study of identical twins. Points from the study as a whole: Fewer insertions characterized abundant cord blood beta clonotypes, whereas memory repertoires showed none.

Concerning this clonotype itself: Antigen unknown.

Trimming removed 11 bases from V and 1 base from J, with 22 bases in between. The V gene's germline CDR1 is LGHDT and CDR2 YNNKEL (reference sequence). The CDR3 runs 16 residues. Template switching added a universal primer site, and cDNA bore unique molecular identifiers. TCRdb reprocessed the 5' RACE reads via MiXCR and lists one record per CDR3 protein. The table has more than 400,000 distinct CDR3 sequences, roughly 15% seen once. Each donor (without exception) was a healthy Caucasian. The sample was also reused in another study, on yellow fever vaccine responses in identical twins.

The receptor was isolated from a woman aged 18-29 years in good health. The J gene is TRBJ2-3, the V gene TRBV3-1, with a weak D call TRBD2 (5 bases). The material sequenced was CD4+ T cells sorted from blood. As DNA, the CDR3 is TGTGCCTGCACCCAGGAGTGGAGGCGGGGCACAGATACGCAGTATTTT. Translated, it gives CACTQEWRRGTDTQYF.